This TCR beta chain was identified in a study of blood T cell repertoires in COVID-19. TCRdb's table, derived via immunoSEQ multiplex PCR, lists solely in-frame clones and lacks some. The table lists roughly 340,000 clones, 80% to 90% of them singletons, with under 6.5% in the top ten. V was clipped by 2 bases and J by 6 bases, with 7 bases between them. Germline lookup yields CDR1 ENHRY and CDR2 SYGVKD. There are 12 residues in the CDR3. The rearrangement joins TRBV10-3 to TRBJ1-1, with a tentative D call TRBD1 (5 bases). What was sequenced was peripheral blood. The TCR comes from a woman between 45 and 65 years old with COVID-19, enrolled during active disease. The CDR3 loop is CAISETTAEAFF. CDR3 sequence (DNA): TGTGCCATCAGTGAGACGACAGCTGAAGCTTTCTTT.